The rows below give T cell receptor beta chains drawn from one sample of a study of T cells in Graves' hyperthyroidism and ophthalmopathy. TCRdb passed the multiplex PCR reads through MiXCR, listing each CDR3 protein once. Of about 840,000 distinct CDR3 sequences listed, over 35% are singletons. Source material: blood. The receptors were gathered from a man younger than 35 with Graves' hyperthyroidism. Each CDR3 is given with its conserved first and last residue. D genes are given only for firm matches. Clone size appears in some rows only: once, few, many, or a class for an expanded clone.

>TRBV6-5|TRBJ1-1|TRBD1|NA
TGTGCCACGTGGACAGGCTGGGAAGCTTTCTTT
CATWTGWEAFF
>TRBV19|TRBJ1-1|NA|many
TGTGCCAGCCGCTGGGGGGACACTGAAGCTTTCTTT
CASRWGDTEAFF
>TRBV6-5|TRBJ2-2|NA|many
TGTGCCAGTAGTTACGCGAACACCGGGGAGCTGTTTTTT
CASSYANTGELFF
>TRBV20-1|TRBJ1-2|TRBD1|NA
TGCAGTGCTAGTTTGGGACAGGGCCTCTACACCTTC
CSASLGQGLYTF
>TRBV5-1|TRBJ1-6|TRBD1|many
TGCGCCAGCAGCCCCCGGGACAGGGGGCAGTCACCCCTCCACTTT
CASSPRDRGQSPLHF
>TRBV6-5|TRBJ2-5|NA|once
TGTGCCAGCAGTTGGGTAGGCACAGTCGGGGAGACCCAGTACTTC
CASSWVGTVGETQYF
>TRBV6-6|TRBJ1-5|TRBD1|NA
TGTGCCAGCAATGAACGGAGGGACAGGATCAATCAGCCCCAGCATTTT
CASNERRDRINQPQHF
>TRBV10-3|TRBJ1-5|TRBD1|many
TGTGCCACCGACGACAGGGATAGCAATCAGCCCCAGCATTTT
CATDDRDSNQPQHF
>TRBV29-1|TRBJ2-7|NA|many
TGCAGCGTTGGAAGTTCGCTCTACGAGCAGTACTTC
CSVGSSLYEQYF
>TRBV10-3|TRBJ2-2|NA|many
TGTGCCATCAGTGACCACGGGGGCGTAATCACCGGGGAGCTGTTTTTT
CAISDHGGVITGELFF
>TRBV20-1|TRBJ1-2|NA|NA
TGCAGTGCTATTGCGGGGCCGAACCTCTACACCTTC
CSAIAGPNLYTF
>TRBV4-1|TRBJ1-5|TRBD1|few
TGCGCCAGCAGCCAAGTGGTAGGGGGCCACCAGCCCCAGCATTTT
CASSQVVGGHQPQHF
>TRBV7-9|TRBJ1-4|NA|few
TGTGCCAGCAGCTCCCATATCGGGGGCGCAACTAATGAAAAACTGTTTTTT
CASSSHIGGATNEKLFF
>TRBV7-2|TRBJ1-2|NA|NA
TGTGCCAGACCCTTAAAAAGCATAATCAGGGAGGACTATGGCTACACCTTC
CARPLKSIIREDYGYTF
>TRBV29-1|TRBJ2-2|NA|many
TGCAGCGTTGAACAGGACACCGGGGAGCTGTTTTTT
CSVEQDTGELFF
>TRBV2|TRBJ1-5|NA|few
TGTGCCAGCAGCTTAAGCGTGGATCAGCCCCAGCATTTT
CASSLSVDQPQHF
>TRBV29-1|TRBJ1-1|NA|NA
TGCAGCGTTGAAGATCCTTTCTTT
CSVEDPFF
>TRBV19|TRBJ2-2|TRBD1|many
TGTGCCAGTAGTACCCGGGACAGGGGTAACACCGGGGAGCTGTTTTTT
CASSTRDRGNTGELFF
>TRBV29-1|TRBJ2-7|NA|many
TGCAGCGTTGTTTCTGGGGAGTACGAGCAGTACTTC
CSVVSGEYEQYF
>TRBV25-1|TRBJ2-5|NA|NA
TGTGCCAGCAGTGAATCCCAGGGGCAGTACCAAGAGACCCAGTACTTC
CASSESQGQYQETQYF
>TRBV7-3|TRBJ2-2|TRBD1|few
TGTGCCAGCAGCCCACCGGGACAGGGGACCGGGGAGCTGTTTTTT
CASSPPGQGTGELFF
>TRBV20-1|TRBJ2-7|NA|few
TGCAGTGCTAGAGATCGCGGGGAAGCCTCCTACGAGCAGTACTTC
CSARDRGEASYEQYF
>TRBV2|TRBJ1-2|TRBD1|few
TGTGCCAGCAGTGAATGGGCCCGGGACAGAGATAACTATGGCTACACCTTC
CASSEWARDRDNYGYTF
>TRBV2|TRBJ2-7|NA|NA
TGTGCCAGCCTGAACGAGGACGAGCAGTACTTC
CASLNEDEQYF
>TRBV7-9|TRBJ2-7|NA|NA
TGTGCCAGCAGCTTAGTAGGCGGCTTCTCACCCACCCCCGACGAGCAGTACTTC
CASSLVGGFSPTPDEQYF
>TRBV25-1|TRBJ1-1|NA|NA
TGTGCCAGCGCTTGGGCCCCAAACACTGAAGCTTTCTTT
CASAWAPNTEAFF
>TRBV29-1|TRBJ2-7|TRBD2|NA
TGCAGCTTGGCCGCTAGCGGGTCGGGTGAGCAGTACTTC
CSLAASGSGEQYF
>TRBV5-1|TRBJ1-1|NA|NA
TGCGCCCTACCAGGAAACACTGAAGCTTTCTTT
CALPGNTEAFF
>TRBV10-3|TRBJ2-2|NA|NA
TGTGCCATCGGATCTGGTGGGGAGCTGTTTTTT
CAIGSGGELFF
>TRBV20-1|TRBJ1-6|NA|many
TGCAGTGCTAGAGACAGGGTTTTGAATTCACCCCTCCACTTT
CSARDRVLNSPLHF
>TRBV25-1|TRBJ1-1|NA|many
TGTGCCAGCAGTGAATGGGGGGGGGGTTTGAACACTGAAGCTTTCTTT
CASSEWGGGLNTEAFF
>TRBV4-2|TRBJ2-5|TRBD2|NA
TGTGCCAGCAGTCAAGGGAGCGGGGGGGCGGAGACCCAGTACTTC
CASSQGSGGAETQYF
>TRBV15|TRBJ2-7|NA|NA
TGTGCCACCAGCAGAAGTAGAGGGTCGGGAATGAATCCCTACGAGCAGTACTTC
CATSRSRGSGMNPYEQYF
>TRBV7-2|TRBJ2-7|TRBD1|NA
TGTGCCAGCAGCTTAGTTTTAGCCGGGACAGGGTTCTACGAGCAGTACTTC
CASSLVLAGTGFYEQYF
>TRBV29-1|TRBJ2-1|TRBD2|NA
TGCAGCGTTCAGCGGGAGGGGGGCGATGAGCAGTTCTTC
CSVQREGGDEQFF
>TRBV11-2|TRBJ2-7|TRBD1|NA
TGTGCCAGCTTTAGGGACAGGGGCTACGAGCAGTACTTC
CASFRDRGYEQYF
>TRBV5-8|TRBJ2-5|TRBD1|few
TGTGCCAGCAGCTTGAAGTATGACAGGGGGATAGAGACCCAGTACTTC
CASSLKYDRGIETQYF
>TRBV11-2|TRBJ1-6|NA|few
TGTGCCAGCAGCACCATCCGGGAGGCGAATTCACCCCTCCACTTT
CASSTIREANSPLHF
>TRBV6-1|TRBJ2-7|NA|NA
TGTGCCAGCAGTGGTCAGGGAGCATTCTACGAGCAGTACTTC
CASSGQGAFYEQYF
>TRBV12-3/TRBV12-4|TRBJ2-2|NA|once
TGTGCCAGCAGTTTGGGTGTGGGGCGGGCCGGGGAGCTGTTTTTT
CASSLGVGRAGELFF